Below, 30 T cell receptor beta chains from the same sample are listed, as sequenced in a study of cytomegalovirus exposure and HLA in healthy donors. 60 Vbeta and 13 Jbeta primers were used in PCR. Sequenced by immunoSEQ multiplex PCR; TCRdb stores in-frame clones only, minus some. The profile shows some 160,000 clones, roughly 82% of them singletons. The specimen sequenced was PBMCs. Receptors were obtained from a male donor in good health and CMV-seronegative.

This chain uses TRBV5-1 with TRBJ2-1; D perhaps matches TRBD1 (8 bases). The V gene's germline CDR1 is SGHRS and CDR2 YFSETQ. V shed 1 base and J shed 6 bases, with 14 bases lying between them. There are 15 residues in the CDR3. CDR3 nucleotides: TGCGCCAGCAGCTTGTCACAGGGGGGGCCCAATGAGCAGTTCTTC. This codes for CASSLSQGGPNEQFF.

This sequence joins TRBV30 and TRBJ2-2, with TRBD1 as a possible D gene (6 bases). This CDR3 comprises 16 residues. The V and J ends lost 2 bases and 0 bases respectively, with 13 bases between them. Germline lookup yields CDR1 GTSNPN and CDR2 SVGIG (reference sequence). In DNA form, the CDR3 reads TGTGCCTGGAGTTTGGCGGACAGTTCGAACACCGGGGAGCTGTTTTTT. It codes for CAWSLADSSNTGELFF.

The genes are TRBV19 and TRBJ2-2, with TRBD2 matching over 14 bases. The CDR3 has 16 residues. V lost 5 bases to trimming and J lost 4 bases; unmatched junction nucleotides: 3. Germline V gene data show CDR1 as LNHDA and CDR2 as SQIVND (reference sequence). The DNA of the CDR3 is TGTGCCAGTAGTCGACTAGCGGGGGGGGGCACCGGGGAGCTGTTTTTT. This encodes CASSRLAGGGTGELFF.

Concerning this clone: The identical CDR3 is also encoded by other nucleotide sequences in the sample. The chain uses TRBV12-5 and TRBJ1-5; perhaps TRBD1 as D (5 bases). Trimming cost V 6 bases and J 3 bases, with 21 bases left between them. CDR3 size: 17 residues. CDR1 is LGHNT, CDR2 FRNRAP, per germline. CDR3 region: CASGQVLGQGYNQPQHF. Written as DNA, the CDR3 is TGTGCTAGTGGACAGGTCCTGGGTCAGGGCTACAATCAGCCCCAGCATTTT.

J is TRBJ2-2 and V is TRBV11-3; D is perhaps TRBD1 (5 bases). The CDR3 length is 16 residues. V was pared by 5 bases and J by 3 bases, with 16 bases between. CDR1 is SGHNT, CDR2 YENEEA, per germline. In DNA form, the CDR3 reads TGTGCCAGCAGCATCCTCTCCAGGGCGTACACCGGGGAGCTGTTTTTT. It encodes CASSILSRAYTGELFF.

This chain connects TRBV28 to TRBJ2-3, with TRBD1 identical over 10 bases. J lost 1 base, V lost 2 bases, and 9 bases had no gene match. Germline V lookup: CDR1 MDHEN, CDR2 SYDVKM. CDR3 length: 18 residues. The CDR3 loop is CASSLPQGGQGRTDTQYF. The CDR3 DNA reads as TGTGCCAGCAGTTTACCCCAAGGGGGACAGGGGCGCACAGATACGCAGTATTTT.

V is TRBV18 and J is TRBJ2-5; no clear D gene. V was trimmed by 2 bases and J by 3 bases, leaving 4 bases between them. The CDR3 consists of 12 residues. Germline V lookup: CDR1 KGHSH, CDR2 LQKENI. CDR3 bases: TGTGCCAGCTCACCAACGGAAGAGACCCAGTACTTC. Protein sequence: CASSPTEETQYF.

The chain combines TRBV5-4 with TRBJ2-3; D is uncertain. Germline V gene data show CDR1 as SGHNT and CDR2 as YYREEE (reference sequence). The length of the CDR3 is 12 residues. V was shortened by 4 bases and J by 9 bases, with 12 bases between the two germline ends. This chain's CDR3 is CASSLEAYTQYF. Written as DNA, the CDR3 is TGTGCCAGCAGCCTCGAGGCCTACACGCAGTATTTT.

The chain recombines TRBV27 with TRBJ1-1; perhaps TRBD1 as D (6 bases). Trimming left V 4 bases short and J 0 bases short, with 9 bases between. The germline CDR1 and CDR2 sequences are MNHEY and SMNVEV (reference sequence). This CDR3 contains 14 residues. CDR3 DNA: TGTGCCAGCAGTTGGGGACACATGAACACTGAAGCTTTCTTT. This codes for CASSWGHMNTEAFF.

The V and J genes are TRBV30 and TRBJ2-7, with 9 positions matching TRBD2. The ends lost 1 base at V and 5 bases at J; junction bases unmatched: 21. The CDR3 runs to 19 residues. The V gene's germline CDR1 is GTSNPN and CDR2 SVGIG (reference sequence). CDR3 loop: CAWSGTGRGGSGSIHEQYF. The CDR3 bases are TGTGCCTGGAGTGGAACAGGGCGTGGAGGTAGCGGGAGTATCCACGAGCAGTACTTC.

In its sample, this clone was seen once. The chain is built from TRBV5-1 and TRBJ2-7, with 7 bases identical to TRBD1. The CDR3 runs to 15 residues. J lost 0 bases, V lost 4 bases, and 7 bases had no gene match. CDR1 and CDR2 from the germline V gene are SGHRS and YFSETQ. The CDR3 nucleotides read TGCGCCAGCAGCAAGACAGGGCTATCCTCCTACGAGCAGTACTTC. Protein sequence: CASSKTGLSSYEQYF.

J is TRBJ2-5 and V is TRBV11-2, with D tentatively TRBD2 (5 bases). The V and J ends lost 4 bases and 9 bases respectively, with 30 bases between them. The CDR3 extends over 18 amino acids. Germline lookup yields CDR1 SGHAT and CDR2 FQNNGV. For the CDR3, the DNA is TGTGCCAGCAGCTCCCGGGATTCCCCTAAAACCCCAAGAGTGTCCCAGTACTTC. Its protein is CASSSRDSPKTPRVSQYF.

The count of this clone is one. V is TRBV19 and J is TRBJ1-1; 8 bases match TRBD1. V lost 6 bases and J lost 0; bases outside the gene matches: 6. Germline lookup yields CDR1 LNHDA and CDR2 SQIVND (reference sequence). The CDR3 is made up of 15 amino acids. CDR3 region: CASRSGTGLNTEAFF. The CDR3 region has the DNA TGTGCCAGTAGATCCGGGACAGGACTGAACACTGAAGCTTTCTTT.

CDR3: CASDRGVSNQPQHF. The CDR3 nucleotides are TGTGCCAGTGACAGGGGGGTTAGCAATCAGCCCCAGCATTTT. V and J are TRBV19 and TRBJ1-5; TRBD1 matches at 9 bases. Trimming cost V 8 bases and J 0 bases; bases outside gene matches: 2. This CDR3 is 14 amino acids long. Germline loops: CDR1 LNHDA, CDR2 SQIVND (reference sequence).

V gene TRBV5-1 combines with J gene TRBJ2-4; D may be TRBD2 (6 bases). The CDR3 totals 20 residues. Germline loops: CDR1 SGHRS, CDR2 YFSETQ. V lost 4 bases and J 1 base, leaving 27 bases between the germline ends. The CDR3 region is CASSPLSGSQRVIAKNIQYF. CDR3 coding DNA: TGCGCCAGCAGCCCCCTCTCGGGCTCTCAGCGGGTCATTGCCAAAAACATTCAGTACTTC.

As DNA, the CDR3 is TGTGCCAGCAGCCAAAGGACAGGGAGCGATGAGCAGTTCTTC. Translated, it gives CASSQRTGSDEQFF. This chain connects TRBV7-9 to TRBJ2-1; 8 bases agree with TRBD1. CDR3 size: 14 residues. The V gene's germline CDR1 is SEHNR and CDR2 FQNEAQ (reference sequence). The V segment lost 5 bases and the J segment 8 bases; nucleotides outside the gene matches: 8.

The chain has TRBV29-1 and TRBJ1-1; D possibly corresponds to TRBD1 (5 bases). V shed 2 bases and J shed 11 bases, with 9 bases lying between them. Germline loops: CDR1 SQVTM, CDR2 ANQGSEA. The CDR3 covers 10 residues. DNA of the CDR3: TGCAGCGTTGAAACAGGCTCTGCTTTCTTT. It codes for CSVETGSAFF. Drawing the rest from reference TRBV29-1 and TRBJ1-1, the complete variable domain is SAVISQKPSRDICQRGTSLTIQCQVDSQVTMMFWYRQQPGQSLTLIATANQGSEATYESGFVIDKFPISRPNLTFSTLTVSNMSPEDSSIYLCSVETGSAFFGQGTRLTVV.

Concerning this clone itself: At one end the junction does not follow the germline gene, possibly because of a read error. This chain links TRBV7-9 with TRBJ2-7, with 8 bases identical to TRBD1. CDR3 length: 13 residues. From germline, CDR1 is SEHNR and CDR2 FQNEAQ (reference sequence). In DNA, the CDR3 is TGTTCCAGCAGCTCGGGACAGGCCTACGAGCAGTACTTC. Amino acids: CSSSSGQAYEQYF.

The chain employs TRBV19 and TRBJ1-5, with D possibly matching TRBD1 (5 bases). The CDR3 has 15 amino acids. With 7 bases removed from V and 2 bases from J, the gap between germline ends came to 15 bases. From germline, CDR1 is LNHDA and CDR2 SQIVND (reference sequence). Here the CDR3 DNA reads TGTGCCAGTACGGGGGAAAGGGCCGGCAATCAGCCCCAGCATTTT. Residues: CASTGERAGNQPQHF.

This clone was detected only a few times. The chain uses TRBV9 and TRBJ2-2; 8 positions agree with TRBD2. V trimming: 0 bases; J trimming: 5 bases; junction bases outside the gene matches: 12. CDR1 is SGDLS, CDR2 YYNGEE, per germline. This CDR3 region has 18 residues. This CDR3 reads CASSVGKVSGGPTGELFF. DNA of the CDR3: TGTGCCAGCAGCGTAGGGAAGGTTTCGGGGGGGCCGACCGGGGAGCTGTTTTTT.

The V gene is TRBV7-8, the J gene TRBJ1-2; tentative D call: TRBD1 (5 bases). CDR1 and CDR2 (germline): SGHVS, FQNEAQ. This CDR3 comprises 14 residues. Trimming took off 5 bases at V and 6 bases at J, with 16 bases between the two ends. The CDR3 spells CASSQRGFSNGYTF. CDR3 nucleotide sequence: TGTGCCAGCAGCCAGCGGGGCTTCTCTAATGGCTACACCTTC.

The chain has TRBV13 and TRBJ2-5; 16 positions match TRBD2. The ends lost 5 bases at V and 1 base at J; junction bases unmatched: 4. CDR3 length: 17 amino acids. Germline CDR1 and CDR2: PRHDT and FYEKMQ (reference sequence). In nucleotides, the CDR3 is TGTGCCAGCAGCCCCGGGACTAGCGGGGGGGTCCAAGAGACCCAGTACTTC. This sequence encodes CASSPGTSGGVQETQYF.

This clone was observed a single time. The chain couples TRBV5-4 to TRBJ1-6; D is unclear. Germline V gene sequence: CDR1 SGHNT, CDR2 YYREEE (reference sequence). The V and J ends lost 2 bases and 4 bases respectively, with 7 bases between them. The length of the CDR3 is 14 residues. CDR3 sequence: CASSFGQYNSPLHF. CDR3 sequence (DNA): TGTGCCAGCAGCTTTGGCCAGTATAATTCACCCCTCCACTTT. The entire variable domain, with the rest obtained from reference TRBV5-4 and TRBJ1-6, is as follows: ETGVTQSPTHLIKTRGQQVTLRCSSQSGHNTVSWYQQALGQGPQFIFQYYREEENGRGNFPPRFSGLQFPNYSSELNVNALELDDSALYLCASSFGQYNSPLHFGNGTRLTVT.

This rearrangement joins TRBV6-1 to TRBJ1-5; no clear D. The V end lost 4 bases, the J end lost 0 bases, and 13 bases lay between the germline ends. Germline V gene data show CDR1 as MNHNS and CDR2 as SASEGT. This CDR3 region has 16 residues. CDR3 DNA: TGTGCCAGCAGTGTTCCCCCTTCTTATAGCAATCAGCCCCAGCATTTT. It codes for CASSVPPSYSNQPQHF.

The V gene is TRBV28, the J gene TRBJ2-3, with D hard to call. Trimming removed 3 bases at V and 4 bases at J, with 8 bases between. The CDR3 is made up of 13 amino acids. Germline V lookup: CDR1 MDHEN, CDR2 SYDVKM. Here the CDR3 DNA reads TGTGCCAGCAGTTTTGCAGGTTCAGATACGCAGTATTTT. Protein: CASSFAGSDTQYF.

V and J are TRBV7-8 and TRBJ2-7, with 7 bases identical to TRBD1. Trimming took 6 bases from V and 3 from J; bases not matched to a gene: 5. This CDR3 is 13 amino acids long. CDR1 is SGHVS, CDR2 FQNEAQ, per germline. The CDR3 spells CASRRGLDYEQYF. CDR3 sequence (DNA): TGTGCCAGCAGGAGGGGGCTTGACTACGAGCAGTACTTC.

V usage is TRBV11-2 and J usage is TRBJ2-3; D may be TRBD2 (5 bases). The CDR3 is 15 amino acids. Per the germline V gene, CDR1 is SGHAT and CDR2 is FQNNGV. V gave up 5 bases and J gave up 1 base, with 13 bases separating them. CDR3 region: CASSPPGGRTDTQYF. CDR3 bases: TGTGCCAGCAGCCCACCGGGCGGGCGCACAGATACGCAGTATTTT.

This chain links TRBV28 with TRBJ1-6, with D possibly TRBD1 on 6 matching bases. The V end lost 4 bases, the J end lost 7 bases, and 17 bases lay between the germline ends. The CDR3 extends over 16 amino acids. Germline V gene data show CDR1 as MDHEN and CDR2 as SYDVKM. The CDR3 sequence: CASSYFPGQLNSPLHF. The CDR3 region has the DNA TGTGCCAGCAGTTATTTCCCCGGACAGTTAAATTCACCCCTCCACTTT. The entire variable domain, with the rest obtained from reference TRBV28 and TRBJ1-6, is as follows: DVKVTQSSRYLVKRTGEKVFLECVQDMDHENMFWYRQDPGLGLRLIYFSYDVKMKEKGDIPEGYSVSREKKERFSLILESASTNQTSMYLCASSYFPGQLNSPLHFGNGTRLTVT.

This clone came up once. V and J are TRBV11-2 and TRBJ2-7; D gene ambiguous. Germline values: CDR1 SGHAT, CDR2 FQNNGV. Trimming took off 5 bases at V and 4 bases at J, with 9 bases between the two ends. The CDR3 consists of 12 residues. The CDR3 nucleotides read TGTGCCAGCAGCCCCCCGGGTTACGAGCAGTACTTC. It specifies CASSPPGYEQYF.

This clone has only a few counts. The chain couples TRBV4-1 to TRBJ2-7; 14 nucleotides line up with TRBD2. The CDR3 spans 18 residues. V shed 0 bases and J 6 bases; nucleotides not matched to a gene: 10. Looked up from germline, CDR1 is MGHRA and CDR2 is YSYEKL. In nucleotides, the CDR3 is TGCGCCAGCAGCCAAGAACGAGGGACTAGCGGGAGACGCGGCGAGCAGTACTTC. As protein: CASSQERGTSGRRGEQYF.